This T cell receptor beta chain came from a study of identifying expanded T cells in peripheral blood. Profiled with immunoSEQ multiplex PCR; TCRdb holds only in-frame clones, not every one. The sample holds tens of thousands of clones; around 90% are singletons and the top ten take less than 6%. In germline, CDR1 is MNHNS, CDR2 SASEGT. CDR3 length: 14 amino acids. The junction had 8 bases not matched to a gene; V was cut back by 6 bases and J by 4 bases. This clone was counted a few times. The rearrangement uses TRBV6-1 and TRBJ1-2, with 7 bases identical to TRBD1. The receptor's source is a person aged 18-70 years in good health. The sequencing sample was made of blood. The CDR3 sequence: CASRTTGAGYGYTF. Here the CDR3 DNA reads TGTGCCAGCAGAACAACAGGGGCTGGCTATGGCTACACCTTC.